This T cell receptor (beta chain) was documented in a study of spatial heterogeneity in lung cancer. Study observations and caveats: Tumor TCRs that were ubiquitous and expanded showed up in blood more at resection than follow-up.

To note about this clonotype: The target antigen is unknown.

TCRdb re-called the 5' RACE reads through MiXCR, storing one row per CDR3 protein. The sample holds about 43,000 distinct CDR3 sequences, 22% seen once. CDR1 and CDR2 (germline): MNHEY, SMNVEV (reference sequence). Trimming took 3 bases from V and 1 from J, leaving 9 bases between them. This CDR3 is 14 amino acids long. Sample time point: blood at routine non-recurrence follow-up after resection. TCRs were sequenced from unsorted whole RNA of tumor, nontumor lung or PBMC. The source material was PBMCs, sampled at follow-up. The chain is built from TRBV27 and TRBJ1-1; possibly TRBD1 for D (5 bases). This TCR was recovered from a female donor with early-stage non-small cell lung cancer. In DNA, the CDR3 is TGTGCCAGCAGTTTTACGAGGGGGAACACTGAAGCTTTCTTT. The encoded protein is CASSFTRGNTEAFF.